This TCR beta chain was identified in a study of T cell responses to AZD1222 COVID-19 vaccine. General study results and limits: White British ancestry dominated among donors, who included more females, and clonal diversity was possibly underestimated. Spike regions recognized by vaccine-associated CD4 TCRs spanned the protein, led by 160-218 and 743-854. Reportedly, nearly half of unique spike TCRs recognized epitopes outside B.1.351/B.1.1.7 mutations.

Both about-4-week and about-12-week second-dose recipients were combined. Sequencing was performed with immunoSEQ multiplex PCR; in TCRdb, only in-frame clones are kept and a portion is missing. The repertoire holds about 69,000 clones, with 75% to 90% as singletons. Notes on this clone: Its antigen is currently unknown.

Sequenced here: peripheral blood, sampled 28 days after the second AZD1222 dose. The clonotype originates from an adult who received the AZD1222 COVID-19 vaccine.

This CDR3 is CASSMAGNYGYTF. The CDR3, as DNA: TGTGCCAGTAGTATGGCCGGCAACTATGGCTACACCTTC. The chain uses TRBV19 and TRBJ1-2; the D is unclear. Trimming stripped 3 bases from V and 2 bases from J, with 7 bases between. The germline CDR1 and CDR2 sequences are LNHDA and SQIVND (reference sequence). This CDR3 contains 13 residues.